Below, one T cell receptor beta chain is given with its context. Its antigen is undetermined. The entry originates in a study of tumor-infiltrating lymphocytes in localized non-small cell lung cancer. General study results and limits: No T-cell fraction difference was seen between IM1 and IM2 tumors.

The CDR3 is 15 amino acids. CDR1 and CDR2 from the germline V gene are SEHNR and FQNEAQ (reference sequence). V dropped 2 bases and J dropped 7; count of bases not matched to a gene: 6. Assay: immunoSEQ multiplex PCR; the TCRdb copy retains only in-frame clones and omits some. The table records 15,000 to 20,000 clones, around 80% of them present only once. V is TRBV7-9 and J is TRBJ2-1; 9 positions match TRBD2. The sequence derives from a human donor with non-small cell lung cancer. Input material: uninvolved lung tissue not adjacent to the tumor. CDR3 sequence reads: CASSLSRREGNEQFF. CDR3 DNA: TGTGCCAGCAGCTTAAGCCGGCGGGAGGGGAATGAGCAGTTCTTC.